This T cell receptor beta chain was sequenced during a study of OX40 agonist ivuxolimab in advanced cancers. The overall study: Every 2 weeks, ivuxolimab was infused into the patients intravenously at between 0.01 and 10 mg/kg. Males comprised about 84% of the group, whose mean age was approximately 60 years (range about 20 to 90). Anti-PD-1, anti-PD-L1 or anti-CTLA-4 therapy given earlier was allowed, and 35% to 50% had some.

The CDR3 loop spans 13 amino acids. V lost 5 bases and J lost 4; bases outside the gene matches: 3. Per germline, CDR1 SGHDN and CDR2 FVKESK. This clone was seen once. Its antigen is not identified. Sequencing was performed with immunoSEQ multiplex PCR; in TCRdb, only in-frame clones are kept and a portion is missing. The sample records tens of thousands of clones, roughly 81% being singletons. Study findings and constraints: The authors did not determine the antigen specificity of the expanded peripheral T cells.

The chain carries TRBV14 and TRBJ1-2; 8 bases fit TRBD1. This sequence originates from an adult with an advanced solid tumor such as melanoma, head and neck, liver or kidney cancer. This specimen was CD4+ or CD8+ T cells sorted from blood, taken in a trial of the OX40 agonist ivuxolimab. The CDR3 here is CASSRGQAYGYTF. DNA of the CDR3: TGTGCCAGCAGCAGGGGACAGGCCTATGGCTACACCTTC.